This is a list of T cell receptor beta chains from one sample in a study of beta chain features in type 1 diabetes. Sequencing used immunoSEQ multiplex PCR; TCRdb keeps in-frame clones, though not all of them. The table records about 280,000 clones, about 15% of them present only once. The sequencing input was naive CD4+ T cells from blood. The receptor set was obtained from a man aged 18 to 30 with type 1 diabetes. Both conserved end residues are part of each CDR3. A D gene is named only where the DNA matches it firmly. Clone size is shown for a subset of rows, as once, few, many or a class of expanded clone.

CDR3aa: CASSLGQGADTQYF
CDR3nt: TGCGCCAGCAGCTTGGGCCAGGGGGCAGATACGCAGTATTTT
d_gene: TRBD1
abundance: .
v_gene: TRBV5-1
j_gene: TRBJ2-3

CDR3aa: CASSLSSPLYEQYF
CDR3nt: TGTGCCAGCAGCTTGAGTTCACCCCTCTACGAGCAGTACTTC
d_gene: .
abundance: few
v_gene: TRBV7-2
j_gene: TRBJ2-7

CDR3aa: CASSQETGGVNQPQHF
CDR3nt: TGTGCCAGCAGCCAAGAAACAGGGGGAGTCAATCAGCCCCAGCATTTT
d_gene: TRBD1
abundance: .
v_gene: TRBV7-9
j_gene: TRBJ1-5

CDR3aa: CALGPGAIRDYGYTF
CDR3nt: TGTGCCCTAGGGCCAGGGGCCATCCGGGACTATGGCTACACCTTC
d_gene: .
abundance: few
v_gene: TRBV10-3
j_gene: TRBJ1-2

CDR3aa: CASSPTGANTDTQYF
CDR3nt: TGTGCCAGCAGCCCCACAGGGGCGAACACAGATACGCAGTATTTT
d_gene: TRBD1
abundance: .
v_gene: TRBV7-2
j_gene: TRBJ2-3

CDR3aa: CASSLLAGASNEQFF
CDR3nt: TGCGCCAGCAGCTTATTAGCGGGAGCTTCGAATGAGCAGTTCTTC
d_gene: TRBD2
abundance: .
v_gene: TRBV5-1
j_gene: TRBJ2-1

CDR3aa: CASSLGLPYEQYF
CDR3nt: TGTGCCAGCAGCCTGGGACTTCCTTACGAGCAGTACTTC
d_gene: .
abundance: .
v_gene: TRBV5-6
j_gene: TRBJ2-7

CDR3aa: CASSLDGQGIYEQYF
CDR3nt: TGTGCCAGCAGCTTAGATGGACAGGGGATCTACGAGCAGTACTTC
d_gene: TRBD1
abundance: once
v_gene: TRBV11-2
j_gene: TRBJ2-7

CDR3aa: CAISFSQGETQYF
CDR3nt: TGTGCCATCAGTTTCTCCCAGGGAGAGACCCAGTACTTC
d_gene: .
abundance: .
v_gene: TRBV10-3
j_gene: TRBJ2-5

CDR3aa: CASSALAGGSTDTQYF
CDR3nt: TGTGCCAGCAGCGCACTAGCGGGAGGGTCCACAGATACGCAGTATTTT
d_gene: TRBD2
abundance: .
v_gene: TRBV5-6
j_gene: TRBJ2-3

CDR3aa: CASESKPDTQYF
CDR3nt: TGTGCCAGCGAGAGCAAACCAGATACGCAGTATTTT
d_gene: .
abundance: .
v_gene: TRBV7-9
j_gene: TRBJ2-3

CDR3aa: CASSPRYRGLWTEAFF
CDR3nt: TGTGCCAGCTCACCACGGTACAGGGGGCTATGGACTGAAGCTTTCTTT
d_gene: TRBD1
abundance: few
v_gene: TRBV18
j_gene: TRBJ1-1

CDR3aa: CASSQGLAEETQYF
CDR3nt: TGCGCCAGCAGCCAAGGACTAGCGGAAGAGACCCAGTACTTC
d_gene: TRBD2
abundance: few
v_gene: TRBV4-1
j_gene: TRBJ2-5

CDR3aa: CASSYRALTGSTDTQYF
CDR3nt: TGTGCCAGCAGTTATCGGGCATTGACAGGTAGCACAGATACGCAGTATTTT
d_gene: .
abundance: few
v_gene: TRBV2
j_gene: TRBJ2-3

CDR3aa: CASSPKGDEQYF
CDR3nt: TGTGCCAGCAGCCCGAAGGGAGACGAGCAGTACTTC
d_gene: .
abundance: few
v_gene: TRBV14
j_gene: TRBJ2-7

CDR3aa: CASSNLAGSTDTQYF
CDR3nt: TGTGCCAGCAGCAATCTAGCGGGGAGCACAGATACGCAGTATTTT
d_gene: TRBD2
abundance: .
v_gene: TRBV7-9
j_gene: TRBJ2-3

CDR3aa: CASNPRPDRILPYEQYF
CDR3nt: TGTGCCAGCAACCCGCGTCCGGACAGGATCCTTCCCTACGAGCAGTACTTC
d_gene: .
abundance: few
v_gene: TRBV21-1
j_gene: TRBJ2-7

CDR3aa: CASSPSDRSSNVLTF
CDR3nt: TGTGCCAGCTCACCGTCTGACAGATCCTCCAACGTCCTGACTTTC
d_gene: .
abundance: few
v_gene: TRBV18
j_gene: TRBJ2-6

CDR3aa: CASSKAHTREGPHEQFF
CDR3nt: TGTGCCAGCAGCAAAGCCCATACGCGGGAGGGTCCCCATGAGCAGTTCTTC
d_gene: .
abundance: few
v_gene: TRBV21-1
j_gene: TRBJ2-1

CDR3aa: CASSTLDGLRAFF
CDR3nt: TGTGCCAGCAGCACCCTAGATGGCCTTCGGGCTTTCTTT
d_gene: .
abundance: .
v_gene: TRBV7-2
j_gene: TRBJ1-1

CDR3aa: CASPSRGTGIEPQHF
CDR3nt: TGTGCCAGTCCATCGAGAGGGACAGGGATTGAGCCCCAGCATTTT
d_gene: TRBD1
abundance: .
v_gene: TRBV11-3
j_gene: TRBJ1-5

CDR3aa: CASSFTSGSHIQYF
CDR3nt: TGTGCCAGCAGCTTTACTAGCGGGAGCCACATTCAGTACTTC
d_gene: TRBD2
abundance: .
v_gene: TRBV7-9
j_gene: TRBJ2-4